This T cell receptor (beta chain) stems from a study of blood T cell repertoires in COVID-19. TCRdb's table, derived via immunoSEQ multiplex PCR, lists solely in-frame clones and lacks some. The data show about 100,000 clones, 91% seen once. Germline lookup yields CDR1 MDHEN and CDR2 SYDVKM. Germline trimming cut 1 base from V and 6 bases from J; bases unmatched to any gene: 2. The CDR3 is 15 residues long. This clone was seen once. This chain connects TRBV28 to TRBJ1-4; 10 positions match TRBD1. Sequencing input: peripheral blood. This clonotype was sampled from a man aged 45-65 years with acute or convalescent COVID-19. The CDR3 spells CASSLLGQGHEKLFF. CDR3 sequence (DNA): TGTGCCAGCAGTTTATTGGGACAGGGGCATGAAAAACTGTTTTTT. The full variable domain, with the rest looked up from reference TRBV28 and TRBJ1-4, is DVKVTQSSRYLVKRTGEKVFLECVQDMDHENMFWYRQDPGLGLRLIYFSYDVKMKEKGDIPEGYSVSREKKERFSLILESASTNQTSMYLCASSLLGQGHEKLFFGSGTQLSVL.